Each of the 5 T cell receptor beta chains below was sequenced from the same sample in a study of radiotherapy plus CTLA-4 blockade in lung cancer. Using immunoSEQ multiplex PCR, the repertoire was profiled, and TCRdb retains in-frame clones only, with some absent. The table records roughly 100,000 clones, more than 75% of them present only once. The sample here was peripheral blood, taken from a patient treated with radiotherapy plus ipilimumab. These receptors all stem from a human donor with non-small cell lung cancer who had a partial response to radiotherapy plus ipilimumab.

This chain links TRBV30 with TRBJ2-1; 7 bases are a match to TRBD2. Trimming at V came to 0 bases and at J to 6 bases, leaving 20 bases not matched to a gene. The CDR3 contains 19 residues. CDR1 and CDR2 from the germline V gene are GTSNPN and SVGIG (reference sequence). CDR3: CAWSVLLAASGLRGNEQFF. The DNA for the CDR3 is TGTGCCTGGAGTGTCCTACTCGCGGCTAGCGGCCTACGTGGCAATGAGCAGTTCTTC. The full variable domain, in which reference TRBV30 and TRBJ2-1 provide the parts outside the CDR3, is SQTIHQWPATLVQPVGSPLSLECTVEGTSNPNLYWYRQAAGRGLQLLFYSVGIGQISSEVPQNLSASRPQDRQFILSSKKLLLSDSGFYLCAWSVLLAASGLRGNEQFFGPGTRLTVL.

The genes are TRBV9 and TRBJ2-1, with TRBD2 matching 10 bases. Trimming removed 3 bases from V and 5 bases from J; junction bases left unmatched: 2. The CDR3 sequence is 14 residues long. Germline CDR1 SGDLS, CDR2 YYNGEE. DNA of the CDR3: TGTGCCAGCAGCGCGGGACTAGCGAACAATGAGCAGTTCTTC. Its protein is CASSAGLANNEQFF.

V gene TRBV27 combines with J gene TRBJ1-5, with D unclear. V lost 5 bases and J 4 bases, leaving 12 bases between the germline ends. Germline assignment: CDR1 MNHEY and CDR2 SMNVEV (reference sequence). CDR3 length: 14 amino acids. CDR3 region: CASSVNSDNQPQHF. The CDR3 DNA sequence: TGTGCCAGCAGTGTAAACAGTGATAATCAGCCCCAGCATTTT.

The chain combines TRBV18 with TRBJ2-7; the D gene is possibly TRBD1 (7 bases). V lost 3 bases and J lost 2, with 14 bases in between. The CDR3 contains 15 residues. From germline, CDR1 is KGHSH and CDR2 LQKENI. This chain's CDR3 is CASSPIAGQTYEQYF. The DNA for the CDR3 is TGTGCCAGCTCACCGATCGCGGGACAGACCTACGAGCAGTACTTC.

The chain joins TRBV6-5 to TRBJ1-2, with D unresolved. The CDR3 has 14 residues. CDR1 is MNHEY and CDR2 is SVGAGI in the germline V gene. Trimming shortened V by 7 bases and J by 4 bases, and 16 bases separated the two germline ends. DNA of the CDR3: TGTGCCAGCACAGCTAGGGTGGGAGGCTATGGCTACACCTTC. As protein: CASTARVGGYGYTF.